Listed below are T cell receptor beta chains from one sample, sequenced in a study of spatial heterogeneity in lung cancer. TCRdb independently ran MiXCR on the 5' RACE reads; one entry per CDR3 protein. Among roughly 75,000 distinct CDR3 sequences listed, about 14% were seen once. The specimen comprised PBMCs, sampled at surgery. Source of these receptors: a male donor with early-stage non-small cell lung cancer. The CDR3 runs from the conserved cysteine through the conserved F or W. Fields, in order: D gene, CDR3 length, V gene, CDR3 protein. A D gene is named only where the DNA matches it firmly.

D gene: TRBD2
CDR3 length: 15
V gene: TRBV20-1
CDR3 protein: CSARVSGLSYNEQFF

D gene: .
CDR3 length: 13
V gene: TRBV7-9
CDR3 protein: CASTPQIGGEQYF

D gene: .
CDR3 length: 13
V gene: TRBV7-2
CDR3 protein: CASSPMGAGELFF

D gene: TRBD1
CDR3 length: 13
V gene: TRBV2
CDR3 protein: CASMPDRDNEQFF

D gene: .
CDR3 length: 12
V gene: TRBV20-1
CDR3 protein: CSAITRGDTQYF

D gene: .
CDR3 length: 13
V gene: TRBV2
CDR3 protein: CASTGEGPGELFF

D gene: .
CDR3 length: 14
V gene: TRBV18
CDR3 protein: CASSPVRDTDTQYF

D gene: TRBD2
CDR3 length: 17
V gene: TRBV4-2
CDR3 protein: CASSPAGLAGQGDTQYF

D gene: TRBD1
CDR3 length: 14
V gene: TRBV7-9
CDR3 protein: CASSLDRGYNEQFF

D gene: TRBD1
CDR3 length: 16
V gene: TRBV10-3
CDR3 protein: CATAGTGVPANYGYTF

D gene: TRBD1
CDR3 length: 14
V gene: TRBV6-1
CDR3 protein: CASSTTGQAYEQYF

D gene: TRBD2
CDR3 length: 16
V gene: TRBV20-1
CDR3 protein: CSAASPSGRAVDTQYF

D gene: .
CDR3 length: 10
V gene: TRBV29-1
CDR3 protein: CSAGEISYTF

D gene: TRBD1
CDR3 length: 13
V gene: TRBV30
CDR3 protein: CAWSADRVWRAFF

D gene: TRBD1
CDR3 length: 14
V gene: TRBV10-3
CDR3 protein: CAISPGQGSNEQYF

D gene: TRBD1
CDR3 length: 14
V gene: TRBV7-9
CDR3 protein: CASSLGQYNEKLFF

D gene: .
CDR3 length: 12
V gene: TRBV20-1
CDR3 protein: CSARRPNNEQFF

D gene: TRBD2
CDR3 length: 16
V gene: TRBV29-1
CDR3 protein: CSAAGTSGGGGETQYF

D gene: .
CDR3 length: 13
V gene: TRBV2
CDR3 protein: CASAGTYDYGYTF

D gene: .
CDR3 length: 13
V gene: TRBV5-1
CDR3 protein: CASSLQGTDTQYF

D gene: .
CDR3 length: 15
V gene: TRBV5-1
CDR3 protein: CASSHVTNSYNEQFF

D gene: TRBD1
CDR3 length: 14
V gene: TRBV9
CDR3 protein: CASSRTGAATEAFF

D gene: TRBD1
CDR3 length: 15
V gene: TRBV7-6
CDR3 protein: CASSPRTGEWGTQYF

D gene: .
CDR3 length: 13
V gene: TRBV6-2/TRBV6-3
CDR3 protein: CASSYRDSWEQYF

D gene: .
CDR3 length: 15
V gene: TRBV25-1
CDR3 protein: CASSEVRARGYEQYF

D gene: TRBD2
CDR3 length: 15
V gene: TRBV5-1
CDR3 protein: CASSLIAGGFDEQFF

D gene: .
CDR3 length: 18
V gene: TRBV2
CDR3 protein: CASSEAWGGQKVRYEQYF

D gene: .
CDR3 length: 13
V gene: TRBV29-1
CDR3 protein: CSVEIGSSYEQYF

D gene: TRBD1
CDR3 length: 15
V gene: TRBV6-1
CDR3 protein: CASSRDRGMNTEAFF

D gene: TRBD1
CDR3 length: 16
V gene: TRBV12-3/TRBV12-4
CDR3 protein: CASSFAGGSSNQPQHF

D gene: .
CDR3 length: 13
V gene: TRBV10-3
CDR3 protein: CATTPSGRETQYF

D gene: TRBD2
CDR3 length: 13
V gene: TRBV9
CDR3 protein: CASSGETSGEQYF

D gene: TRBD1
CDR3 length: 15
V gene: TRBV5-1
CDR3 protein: CASQSQGARRTEAFF

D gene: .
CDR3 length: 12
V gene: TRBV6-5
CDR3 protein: CASRRWGTEAFF

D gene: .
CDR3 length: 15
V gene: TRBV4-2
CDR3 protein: CASSQFQFQGNTIYF

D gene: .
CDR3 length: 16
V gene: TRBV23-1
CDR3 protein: CASSHGRDIAKNIQYF